Here is one T cell receptor (beta chain) with its context. Its target is not known. The data were taken from a study of T cell responses to AZD1222 COVID-19 vaccine. Study background: Second-dose recipients at about 4 or about 12 weeks were treated as one pooled group. Study-wide results and caveats: Sampling captured repertoires only after the peak T cell response. The donor group comprised mostly white British people and more females; the analysis possibly underestimated clonal diversity. Just five to seven people given AZD1222 tested seropositive at baseline.

Germline V gene data show CDR1 as WSHSY and CDR2 as SAAADI. V was clipped by 11 bases and J by 0 bases, with 15 bases between them. The CDR3 loop spans 14 amino acids. Sequenced by immunoSEQ multiplex PCR; TCRdb stores in-frame clones only, minus some. In the table there are 130,000 to 150,000 clones, roughly 91% of which are singletons. This TCR derives from an adult in good health. The chain combines TRBV10-2 with TRBJ2-3; the D call may be TRBD1 or TRBD2 (6 bases each). The material was peripheral blood, obtained on day 0 of AZD1222 vaccination. CDR3 in amino acids: CAGQRGASTDTQYF. The CDR3 DNA is TGCGCCGGGCAGAGGGGGGCTAGCACAGATACGCAGTATTTT.